Listed below are T cell receptor beta chains from one sample, sequenced in a study of T cell clones after liver transplantation. Clones were read by immunoSEQ multiplex PCR, and TCRdb kept only the in-frame ones, dropping some. The data show about 21,000 clones, with around 93% seen just once and roughly 25% held by the top ten. The sequencing here drew on CD8+ T cells from blood, taken less than 26 months after liver transplant. These receptors were obtained from a human patient who received a liver transplant. The graft donor may have contributed some T cells. Each CDR3 is given with its conserved first and last residue. The D gene is left open where the match is weak. Clone size is not always given. Where it is, it says once, few, many or a class for expanded clones.

>TRBJ2-7|.|.|TRBV19
TGTGCCAGAAACTACGAGCAGTACTTC
CARNYEQYF
>TRBJ1-2|.|.|TRBV6-1
TGTGCCAGCAGTGAAGTGGTGATTAACTATGGCTACACCTTC
CASSEVVINYGYTF
>TRBJ2-1|.|.|TRBV6-1
TGTGCCAGCAGTGAAGCAGGGGGGAAGTCCTACAATGAGCAGTTCTTC
CASSEAGGKSYNEQFF
>TRBJ2-7|.|.|TRBV2
TGTGCCGTAGTAGAGAGCTCCTACGAGCAGTACTTC
CAVVESSYEQYF
>TRBJ2-1|.|.|TRBV30
TGTGCCTGGAGTAAACTAGGATACAATGAGCAGTTCTTC
CAWSKLGYNEQFF
>TRBJ1-2|.|.|TRBV21-1
TGTGCCAGCAACCAGGGGCTTGTCCATGGCTACACCTTC
CASNQGLVHGYTF
>TRBJ2-3|.|.|TRBV10-2
TGCGCCAGCAGCCCCTGGGGGAGAGCAGATACGCAGTATTTT
CASSPWGRADTQYF
>TRBJ2-5|.|.|TRBV13
TGTGCCAGCAGCTTAGAGAGTTTGAGTGGAGGGTCTGGCCAGTACTTC
CASSLESLSGGSGQYF
>TRBJ2-7|.|.|TRBV11-3
TGTGCCAGCAGCTTAGGGACAGCTACCTACGAGCAGTACTTC
CASSLGTATYEQYF
>TRBJ2-2|.|.|TRBV9
TGTGCCAGCTGCTGTACCGGGGAGCTGTTTTTT
CASCCTGELFF
>TRBJ2-2|.|.|TRBV15
TGTGCCACCAGCAGGGGAGGAGAGGTTCAGAACACCGGGGAGCTGTTTTTT
CATSRGGEVQNTGELFF
>TRBJ2-3|once|.|TRBV27
TGTGCCGCGGGGGCGGGCACAGATACGCAGTATTTT
CAAGAGTDTQYF
>TRBJ2-7|once|.|TRBV11-2
TGTGCCAGCAGCGATCAGGGGGGGATTCGGCTGGGCGAGCAGTACTTC
CASSDQGGIRLGEQYF
>TRBJ2-5|.|.|TRBV10-3
TGTGCCATCAGTGGACAGGGAGGCGAGACCCAGTACTTC
CAISGQGGETQYF
>TRBJ2-7|.|.|TRBV5-6
TGTGCCAGCAGCGGCCCAGGGATTTCCTACGAGCAGTACTTC
CASSGPGISYEQYF
>TRBJ2-3|.|.|TRBV10-2
TGCGCCAGCAGTGATGGGGGATCTAGCACAGATACGCAGTATTTT
CASSDGGSSTDTQYF
>TRBJ1-1|.|.|TRBV5-1
TGCGCCAGCAGCTTGGCCAAAGGGGACACTGAAGCTTTCTTT
CASSLAKGDTEAFF
>TRBJ2-2|.|TRBD2|TRBV5-6
TGTGCCAGCTCGGGAGGGGCATCCGGGGAGCTGTTTTTT
CASSGGASGELFF
>TRBJ2-7|once|.|TRBV11-2
TGTGCCAGCAGCTTAGACTTCCTTGGCATCTACGAGCAGTACTTC
CASSLDFLGIYEQYF
>TRBJ1-1|.|.|TRBV5-6
TGTGCCAGCAGCTTGGGAGGGGGAACTGAAGCTTTCTTT
CASSLGGGTEAFF
>TRBJ2-1|.|.|TRBV27
TGTGCCAGCAGTTTATCGGGCTATAGGCATGAGCAGTTCTTC
CASSLSGYRHEQFF
>TRBJ1-4|.|.|TRBV19
TGTGCCAGTACCCACAGGGCTTTAAATGAAAAACTGTTTTTT
CASTHRALNEKLFF
>TRBJ2-2|.|TRBD1|TRBV28
TGTGCCAGCAGTTTCAAACGGGACAGGGCGAACACCGGGGAGCTGTTTTTT
CASSFKRDRANTGELFF
>TRBJ2-7|.|TRBD2|TRBV7-9
TGTGCCAGCAGCCCACGACTAGCGGGAGAATCCTACGAGCAGTACTTC
CASSPRLAGESYEQYF
>TRBJ1-5|once|.|TRBV15
TGTGCCACCAGCAGAGACAGCTCTAATCAGCCCCAGCATTTT
CATSRDSSNQPQHF
>TRBJ2-1|.|.|TRBV27
TGTGCCAGCAGTTCCGGGGGTGTGTCCTACAATGAGCAGTTCTTC
CASSSGGVSYNEQFF
>TRBJ2-2|.|.|TRBV28
TGTGCCAGCAGCCCACCCCCCGGGGAGCTGTTTTTT
CASSPPPGELFF
>TRBJ2-5|once|.|TRBV13
TGTGCCAGCAGCTTAGCAGATCGGGGCCCACAAGAGACCCAGTACTTC
CASSLADRGPQETQYF
>TRBJ1-5|.|.|TRBV28
TGTGCCAGCACGAGGGGGGAGGGGATGGAGCCCCAGCATTTT
CASTRGEGMEPQHF
>TRBJ2-7|.|TRBD1|TRBV14
TGTGCCAGCAGCCAAGGGACAGGAGGCTACGAGCAGTACTTC
CASSQGTGGYEQYF
>TRBJ2-1|.|.|TRBV2
TGTGCCAGCAGTGTGGTGATAGGGAATGAGCAGTTCTTC
CASSVVIGNEQFF
>TRBJ2-7|.|.|TRBV11-1
TGTGCCAGCAGCTACAGCTCCTACGAGCAGTACTTC
CASSYSSYEQYF
>TRBJ2-2|.|.|TRBV10-1
TGCGCCAGCTTTGACGGGAACACCGGGGAGCTGTTTTTT
CASFDGNTGELFF
>TRBJ2-6|.|.|TRBV7-6
TGTGCCAGCAGCTTAAACACAGGCGCTTACCGCTCTGGGGCCAACGTCCTGACTTTC
CASSLNTGAYRSGANVLTF
>TRBJ2-2|once|TRBD2|TRBV9
TGTGCCAGCAGCGTTGGGGGACTAGCGGTCACCGGGGAGCTGTTTTTT
CASSVGGLAVTGELFF